The next 28 T cell receptor beta chains were all read from a single sample in a study of T cell changes during pregnancy in multiple sclerosis. Sequenced by immunoSEQ multiplex PCR; TCRdb stores in-frame clones only, minus some. Among around 75,000 clones listed, approximately 95% were seen once. Sample: CD4+ T cells from peripheral blood mononuclear cells, taken after pregnancy. These receptors originate from a female donor with multiple sclerosis, enrolled in a pregnancy study.

This rearrangement joins TRBV5-4 to TRBJ2-1, with TRBD2 matching over 7 bases. This CDR3 is built from 16 residues. Germline CDR1 SGHNT, CDR2 YYREEE (reference sequence). V dropped 2 bases and J dropped 0; count of bases not matched to a gene: 5. The CDR3 nucleotides read TGTGCCAGCAGCTTCGAGCGGGGTGGCTCCTACAATGAGCAGTTCTTC. Translating it yields CASSFERGGSYNEQFF.

This sequence joins TRBV15 and TRBJ2-1; 9 bases are a match to TRBD2. Germline values: CDR1 LNHNV, CDR2 YYDKDF (reference sequence). CDR3 size: 17 residues. V was pared by 0 bases and J by 6 bases, with 9 bases of the junction left unmatched. The CDR3: CATSRDHVAGVGNEQFF. CDR3 coding DNA: TGTGCCACCAGCAGAGATCACGTAGCGGGAGTAGGCAATGAGCAGTTCTTC.

The chain links TRBV6-1 to TRBJ2-2; 7 bases are a match to TRBD1. The CDR3 loop spans 18 amino acids. The V and J ends lost 4 bases and 0 bases, in that order; junction bases with no gene match: 11. Germline V gene data show CDR1 as MNHNS and CDR2 as SASEGT. In DNA, the CDR3 is TGTGCCAGCAGTGGGATCCCGGGACAGAGACCGAACACCGGGGAGCTGTTTTTT. Encoded protein: CASSGIPGQRPNTGELFF.

This chain uses TRBV9 with TRBJ2-3, with a tentative D call TRBD2 (6 bases). V lost 0 bases and J lost 6, with 17 bases in between. The CDR3 extends over 16 amino acids. Germline values: CDR1 SGDLS, CDR2 YYNGEE. This chain's CDR3 is CASSVVAAYRGDTQYF. The DNA for the CDR3 is TGTGCCAGCAGCGTAGTTGCGGCCTACCGGGGGGATACGCAGTATTTT.

This chain uses TRBV5-1 with TRBJ2-7; perhaps TRBD1 as D (7 bases). Germline values: CDR1 SGHRS, CDR2 YFSETQ. Trimming cost V 0 bases and J 6 bases, with 28 bases left between them. The CDR3 is made up of 19 amino acids. In DNA, the CDR3 is TGCGCCAGCAGCTTGGAGCGAGGGCCTGGAGGGGGCTCTTCGGGCGAGCAGTACTTC. It yields the protein CASSLERGPGGGSSGEQYF.

The V call is TRBV5-1, the J call TRBJ2-3; 8 bases match TRBD1. The V segment lost 0 bases and the J segment 1 base; nucleotides outside the gene matches: 4. The CDR3 spans 16 residues. CDR1 and CDR2 from the germline V gene are SGHRS and YFSETQ. The CDR3: CASSLATGGRTDTQYF. CDR3 nucleotide sequence: TGCGCCAGCAGCTTGGCCACAGGGGGACGCACAGATACGCAGTATTTT.

The J gene is TRBJ1-1, the V gene TRBV19, with TRBD1 matching over 7 bases. Unmatched junction bases numbered 6, after V lost 5 bases and J lost 6 bases. Germline loops: CDR1 LNHDA, CDR2 SQIVND (reference sequence). The CDR3 consists of 13 residues. In DNA, the CDR3 is TGTGCCAGTAGTTCGACAGGGTTGGCTGAAGCTTTCTTT. This codes for CASSSTGLAEAFF.

The rearrangement links TRBV4-3 to TRBJ2-3, with 7 bases that match TRBD2. The CDR3 runs 16 residues. Germline V gives CDR1 LGHNA, CDR2 YSLEER. J was trimmed by 5 bases and V by 2 bases; bases with no gene match: 10. The DNA for the CDR3 is TGCGCCAGCAGCCAATCTCCTCGGGGGGTTGGAGATACGCAGTATTTT. As protein: CASSQSPRGVGDTQYF.

CDR3 sequence (DNA): TGTGCCAGCAGCCCGAGGGCGGGGGGACGACAGCCCCAGCATTTT. Protein product: CASSPRAGGRQPQHF. This rearrangement joins TRBV7-2 to TRBJ1-5; D is possibly TRBD1 (5 bases). The CDR3 length is 15 residues. In germline, CDR1 is SGHTA, CDR2 FQGNSA. The V end lost 5 bases, the J end lost 7 bases, and 18 bases lay between the germline ends.

This clone was found once. The CDR3 here is CASSPGGLWGETQYF. CDR3 nucleotides: TGTGCCAGCAGCCCGGGGGGCCTCTGGGGGGAGACCCAGTACTTC. The chain has TRBV28 and TRBJ2-5, with D possibly TRBD2 on 7 matching bases. From germline, CDR1 is MDHEN and CDR2 SYDVKM. Deletions cut 6 bases from V and 5 bases from J, with 19 bases between. The CDR3 is made up of 15 amino acids.

This clone was seen only a few times. This chain uses TRBV27 with TRBJ1-4; D gene uncertain. V dropped 6 bases and J dropped 8 bases, with 25 bases sitting between them. Germline CDR1 MNHEY, CDR2 SMNVEV (reference sequence). The CDR3 spans 17 residues. The CDR3 nucleotides read TGTGCCAGCAGCCCTGTAGGTGCGTGGGGTGGAGGAGAAAAACTGTTTTTT. Translating it yields CASSPVGAWGGGEKLFF.

This clone turned up a few times. V and J are TRBV7-6 and TRBJ2-2; D might be TRBD1 (6 bases). Between the trimmed V and J ends, which lost 4 bases and 1 base, there was a span of 7 bases. The CDR3 is 14 residues long. Germline V CDR1 and CDR2: SGHVS, FNYEAQ. The CDR3 here is CASSSGQNTGELFF. DNA of the CDR3: TGTGCCAGCAGCTCGGGACAGAACACCGGGGAGCTGTTTTTT.

The rearrangement joins TRBV19 to TRBJ1-5; unclear D gene. The CDR3 contains 15 residues. V was cut by 3 bases and J by 5 bases, with 14 bases left in between. CDR1 LNHDA and CDR2 SQIVND come from the germline V gene (reference sequence). DNA for the CDR3: TGTGCCAGTAGTATCTACGGGAACTCCTATCAGCCCCAGCATTTT. It encodes CASSIYGNSYQPQHF.

This sequence joins TRBV10-2 and TRBJ2-7, with TRBD2 identical over 8 bases. Germline V gene lookup returns CDR1 WSHSY and CDR2 SAAADI. The CDR3 consists of 14 residues. Trimming cost V 2 bases and J 2 bases; bases outside gene matches: 2. CDR3 loop: CASSEAGGTYEQYF. CDR3 DNA sequence: TGCGCCAGCAGTGAGGCGGGAGGCACCTACGAGCAGTACTTC.

This sequence joins TRBV5-1 and TRBJ2-5, with 10 bases that match TRBD1. The CDR3 is made up of 14 amino acids. Trimming at V came to 2 bases and at J to 3 bases, leaving 1 base not matched to a gene. Germline-derived CDR1 and CDR2 are SGHRS and YFSETQ. The CDR3 region has the DNA TGCGCCAGCAGCTTAGGGACAGGGGAAGAGACCCAGTACTTC. This codes for CASSLGTGEETQYF.

The chain employs TRBV6-5 and TRBJ2-7; D may be TRBD1 (6 bases). V was shortened by 2 bases and J by 2 bases, with 10 bases between the two germline ends. In germline, CDR1 is MNHEY, CDR2 SVGAGI. The CDR3 is made up of 14 amino acids. The CDR3 DNA reads as TGTGCCAGCAGTTACGGGACATCGACCTACGAGCAGTACTTC. This sequence encodes CASSYGTSTYEQYF.

The rearrangement uses TRBV28 and TRBJ1-1, with D possibly TRBD1 on 5 matching bases. Looked up from germline, CDR1 is MDHEN and CDR2 is SYDVKM. The CDR3 is 13 residues long. V shed 6 bases and J shed 3 bases, with 11 bases lying between them. CDR3 sequence: CASRLIGDTEAFF. The CDR3 DNA reads TGTGCCAGCAGGTTGATAGGGGACACTGAAGCTTTCTTT.

The chain combines TRBV15 with TRBJ2-1, with TRBD2 matching over 13 bases. Germline assignment: CDR1 LNHNV and CDR2 YYDKDF (reference sequence). Losses at the gene ends were 1 base for V and 8 bases for J; bases not matched to a gene: 14. The CDR3 is 19 residues long. CDR3 DNA: TGTGCCACCAGCAGAGGGCCGCCTGGACTAGCGGGAGCCGGCTATGAGCAGTTCTTC. Protein: CATSRGPPGLAGAGYEQFF.

This chain joins TRBV11-2 and TRBJ2-7, with 16 bases matching TRBD2. The CDR3 runs 16 residues. Germline values: CDR1 SGHAT, CDR2 FQNNGV. The J segment lost 7 bases and the V segment lost 3 bases, leaving 6 bases of the junction unmatched. The CDR3 here is CASSFPGTSGRGEQYF. In nucleotides, the CDR3 is TGTGCCAGCAGCTTCCCCGGGACTAGCGGGAGGGGTGAGCAGTACTTC.

The chain uses TRBV30 and TRBJ2-7; D is perhaps TRBD1 (5 bases). Germline V lookup: CDR1 GTSNPN, CDR2 SVGIG (reference sequence). V lost 0 bases and J 5 bases, leaving 14 bases between the germline ends. This CDR3 contains 14 residues. CDR3 sequence (DNA): TGTGCCTGGAGTGTAAAAGGGCCCAGGGACGAGCAGTACTTC. It encodes CAWSVKGPRDEQYF.

This clone was picked up one time. The V and J genes are TRBV7-9 and TRBJ2-1; D gene uncertain. From germline, CDR1 is SEHNR and CDR2 FQNEAQ (reference sequence). This CDR3 contains 11 residues. The ends were cut back, 3 bases at V and 12 bases at J, with 9 bases in the middle. The CDR3 protein is CASSLAPRQFF. In DNA form, the CDR3 reads TGTGCCAGCAGCTTGGCTCCCCGGCAGTTCTTC.

In nucleotides, the CDR3 is TGTGCCAGCAGTTACTCCCGGAGTGGCGACCGGACCCAGTACTTC. Encoded protein: CASSYSRSGDRTQYF. The chain joins TRBV6-6 to TRBJ2-5; D is undetermined. Germline CDR1 MNHNY, CDR2 SVGAGI (reference sequence). The CDR3 runs to 15 residues. Trimming took 0 bases from V and 7 from J, leaving 15 bases between them.

The chain has TRBV15 and TRBJ1-1; D is ambiguous. Trimming left V 1 base short and J 6 bases short, with 9 bases between. Germline CDR1 and CDR2: LNHNV and YYDKDF (reference sequence). The CDR3 is 13 residues long. This chain's CDR3 is CATSRVGEAEAFF. DNA of the CDR3: TGTGCCACCAGCAGAGTTGGGGAGGCTGAAGCTTTCTTT.

The CDR3 is CASSLGTSRNAETQYF. The CDR3 nucleotides read TGCGCCAGCAGCCTCGGGACTAGCCGCAACGCGGAGACCCAGTACTTC. V usage is TRBV4-1 and J usage is TRBJ2-5; TRBD2 agrees at 9 bases. V was clipped by 4 bases and J by 5 bases; unmatched bases: 11. In germline, CDR1 is MGHRA, CDR2 YSYEKL. The CDR3 is made up of 16 amino acids.

This clone has a handful of counts. The rearrangement links TRBV30 to TRBJ1-2; 8 nucleotides agree with TRBD1. The CDR3 has 14 amino acids. The V and J ends lost 5 bases and 1 base, in that order; junction bases with no gene match: 6. Germline V lookup: CDR1 GTSNPN, CDR2 SVGIG (reference sequence). CDR3 in DNA: TGTGCCTGGGACAGGGGTTTGGGTAACTATGGCTACACCTTC. It encodes CAWDRGLGNYGYTF.

This clone has only one observation. This rearrangement joins TRBV15 to TRBJ1-2; 10 bases line up with TRBD1. The junction had 3 bases not matched to a gene; V was cut back by 1 base and J by 7 bases. CDR3 length equals 14 residues. Germline CDR1 reads LNHNV; CDR2 reads YYDKDF (reference sequence). CDR3 in DNA: TGTGCCACCAGCAGAGGGGACAGGGGTTTTGGCTACACCTTC. This codes for CATSRGDRGFGYTF.

This chain joins TRBV9 and TRBJ2-7; weak D call: TRBD1 (5 bases). This CDR3 contains 16 residues. The V and J ends lost 3 bases and 2 bases respectively, with 18 bases between them. CDR1 is SGDLS and CDR2 is YYNGEE in the germline V gene. CDR3 amino acids: CASSEAGGALTYEQYF. The CDR3 DNA reads as TGTGCCAGCAGCGAAGCAGGTGGGGCCCTTACCTACGAGCAGTACTTC.

The chain links TRBV28 to TRBJ2-3; a weak D match, TRBD2 (6 bases). Germline V gives CDR1 MDHEN, CDR2 SYDVKM. Trimming cost V 6 bases and J 6 bases, with 19 bases left between them. The CDR3 length is 15 residues. The CDR3: CASRSIGTARDTQYF. CDR3 DNA: TGTGCCAGCAGGTCGATTGGGACTGCTCGCGATACGCAGTATTTT. Using reference TRBV28 and TRBJ2-3 for the parts outside the CDR3, the full variable domain is DVKVTQSSRYLVKRTGEKVFLECVQDMDHENMFWYRQDPGLGLRLIYFSYDVKMKEKGDIPEGYSVSREKKERFSLILESASTNQTSMYLCASRSIGTARDTQYFGPGTRLTVL.